This T cell receptor (beta chain) was sequenced during a study of CD8 T cells in Susac syndrome (dated by TCRdb to between 2018 and 2021). Context from the whole study: Repertoire sequencing was used to test whether CD8+ T cell activation and differentiation in Susac syndrome was antigen driven. The clonality of the CD8+ T cell repertoire was compared across around twelve healthy donors, some 14 Susac syndrome patients and about 15 multiple sclerosis patients.

Study-wide conclusions, independent of this receptor: The TCR sequencing and HLA analysis was acknowledged to have included a relatively small number of individuals.

The germline V gene provides CDR1 MDHEN and CDR2 SYDVKM. V is cut by 10 bases and J by 0 bases, and the space between the germline ends is 15 bases. Reading from cysteine to phenylalanine, the CDR3 counts 14 amino acids. Only CDR3 DNA remains: 42 bases, in frame from the first base. RNA was extracted using the RNeasy kit, and roughly 0.5 to 1 microgram was reverse transcribed with random hexamers. The immunoSEQ multiplex PCR assay, which covers 54 Vbeta and 13 Jbeta segments, was used to amplify TCR beta CDR3 regions. PCR amplification bias was corrected using a synthetic template baseline for primer optimization and computational correction. For the original study's pipeline: Reads were assigned to V, D and J genes according to IMGT and analyzed in immunoSEQ Analyzer, with only productive sequences retained. Clonality was calculated as one minus the Shannon entropy normalized by log2 of the number of productive unique sequences. For each patient and control, public and private clones were evaluated among the 100 most prevalent clones. Clones were defined as Susac-specific if absent from the healthy and MS cohorts, from approximately 1,100 published viral clones and from other ImmuneACCESS disease sequences. Using fastp at Q25 and MiXCR, TCRdb reprocessed the public reads and kept productive beta chains. For every CDR3 protein sequence, its rows merge into one entry that carries the most common genes and DNA. The V and J calls were not made by the authors but by TCRdb's processing. Recorded for this sample are approximately 140,000 distinct CDR3 sequences; 75% to 90% of them occurred a single time. The leading ten clones occupy 0.45% to 0.65% of the sample.

High-throughput TCR beta sequencing profiled peripheral blood CD8+ and CD4+ T cells from healthy donors, Susac syndrome patients and multiple sclerosis patients. Multiple sclerosis controls were treatment-naive patients with stable or active relapsing-remitting disease fulfilling revised McDonald criteria. Bulk CD8+ and CD4+ T cells were purified by magnetic negative isolation, whereas CD8+ TEMRA cells were enriched by FACS. Blood was drawn into EDTA tubes, processed within 24 hours, and PBMCs were isolated by density gradient centrifugation. PBMCs destined for TCR sequencing were cryopreserved in liquid nitrogen and later thawed in a 37 °C water bath. The sorted or isolated CD4+, CD8+ and CD8+ TEMRA cells reached a purity of at least 90%. Of note for this clonotype: The specificity of this receptor is unknown. Nothing much larger sits one base from this clone, and base qualities are not available.

The receptor chain draws on TRBV28 and TRBJ1-1; TRBD1 is possibly the D segment (6 matching bases). Sequences were obtained from CD8+ T cells from PBMCs. The receptor's source is a human donor with multiple sclerosis. CDR3 protein: CATLNREMNTEAFF. The base sequence is TGTGCCACCCTAAACAGGGAGATGAACACTGAAGCTTTCTTT.